This record covers a single T cell receptor beta chain. Clones were sequenced by immunoSEQ multiplex PCR, and TCRdb holds only the in-frame ones, with some missing. The data contain 68,000 or so clones, 75% to 90% of them singletons. This sample was included in a study of blood T cell repertoires in COVID-19. As for the study in general: Specimens from acute and convalescent COVID-19 originated in the United States, Italy and Spain.

Trimming stripped 2 bases from V and 4 bases from J, with 13 bases between. This CDR3 region has 15 residues. CDR1 and CDR2 from the germline V gene are MNHEY and SMNVEV (reference sequence). This chain uses TRBV27 with TRBJ2-3; possible D gene TRBD2, 6 bases. What was sequenced was peripheral blood. This receptor was identified in a human donor in a cohort sampled during active COVID-19. The DNA of the CDR3 is TGTGCCAGCAGTTTAAAGGGCTCGGGAGCAGATACGCAGTATTTT. As protein: CASSLKGSGADTQYF.